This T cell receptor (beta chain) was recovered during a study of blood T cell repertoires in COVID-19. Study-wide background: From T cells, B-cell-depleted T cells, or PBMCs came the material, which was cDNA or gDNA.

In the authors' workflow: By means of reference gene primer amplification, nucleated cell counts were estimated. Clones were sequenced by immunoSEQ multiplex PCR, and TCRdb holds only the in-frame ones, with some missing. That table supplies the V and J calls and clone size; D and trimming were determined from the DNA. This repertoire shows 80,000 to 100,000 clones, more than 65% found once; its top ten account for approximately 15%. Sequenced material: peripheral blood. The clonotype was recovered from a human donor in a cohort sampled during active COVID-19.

The CDR3 DNA sequence: TGTGCCAGCAGCCGTGAAGCCGAGCAGTTCTTC. It encodes CASSREAEQFF. J is TRBJ2-1 and V is TRBV3-1 (or the pseudogene TRBV3-2); unclear D gene. The V gene's germline CDR1 is LGHDT and CDR2 YNNKEL (reference sequence). The CDR3 is 11 residues long. Trimming cost V 4 bases and J 10 bases, with 8 bases left between them.